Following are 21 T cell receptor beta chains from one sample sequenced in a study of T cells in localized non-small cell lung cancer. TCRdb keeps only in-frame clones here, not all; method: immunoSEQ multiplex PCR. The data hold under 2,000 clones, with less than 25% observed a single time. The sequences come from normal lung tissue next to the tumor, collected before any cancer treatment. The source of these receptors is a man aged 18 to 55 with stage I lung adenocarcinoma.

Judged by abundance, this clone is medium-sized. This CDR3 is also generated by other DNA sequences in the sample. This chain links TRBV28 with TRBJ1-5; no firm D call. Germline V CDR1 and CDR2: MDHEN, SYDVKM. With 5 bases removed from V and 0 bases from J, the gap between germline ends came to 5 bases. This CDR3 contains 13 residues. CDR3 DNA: TGTGCCAGCAGTGCGGATAGCAATCAGCCCCAGCATTTT. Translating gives CASSADSNQPQHF.

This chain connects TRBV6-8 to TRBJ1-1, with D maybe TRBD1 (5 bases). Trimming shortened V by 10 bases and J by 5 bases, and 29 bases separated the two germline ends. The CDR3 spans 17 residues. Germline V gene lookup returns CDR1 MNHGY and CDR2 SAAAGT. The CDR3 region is CAIRSAGALDGGTEAFF. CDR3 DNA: TGTGCCATCAGGTCCGCGGGAGCCCTCGACGGGGGGACTGAAGCTTTCTTT.

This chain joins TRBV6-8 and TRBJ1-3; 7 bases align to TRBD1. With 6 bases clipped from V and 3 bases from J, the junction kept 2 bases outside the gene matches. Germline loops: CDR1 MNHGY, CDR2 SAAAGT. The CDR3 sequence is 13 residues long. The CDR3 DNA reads TGTGCCAGCAGAACAGGGGATGGAAACACCATATATTTT. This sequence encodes CASRTGDGNTIYF.

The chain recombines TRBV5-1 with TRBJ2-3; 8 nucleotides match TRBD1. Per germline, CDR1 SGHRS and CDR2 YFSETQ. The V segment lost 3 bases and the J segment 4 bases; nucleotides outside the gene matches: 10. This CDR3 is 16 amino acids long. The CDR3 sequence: CASSSRGQGGADTQYF. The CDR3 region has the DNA TGCGCCAGCAGCTCCAGAGGACAGGGTGGGGCAGATACGCAGTATTTT.

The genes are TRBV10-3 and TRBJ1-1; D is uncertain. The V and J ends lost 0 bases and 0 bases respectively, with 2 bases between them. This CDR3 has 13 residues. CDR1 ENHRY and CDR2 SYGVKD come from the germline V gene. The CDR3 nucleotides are TGTGCCATCAGTGAGTCGCTGAACACTGAAGCTTTCTTT. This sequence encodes CAISESLNTEAFF.

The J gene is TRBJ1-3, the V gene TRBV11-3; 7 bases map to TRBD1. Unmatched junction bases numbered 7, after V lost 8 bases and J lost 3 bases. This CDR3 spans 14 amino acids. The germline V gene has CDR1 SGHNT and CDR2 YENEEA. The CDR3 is CASFLGGLGNTIYF. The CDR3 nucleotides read TGTGCCAGCTTTCTAGGGGGCCTTGGAAACACCATATATTTT.

The CDR3 region has the DNA TGTGCCAGTAGTCCGGGGGGGACAGTCGCCTACGAGCAGTACTTC. Amino acid sequence: CASSPGGTVAYEQYF. The chain couples TRBV19 to TRBJ2-7; tentative D call: TRBD2 (8 bases). V was shortened by 5 bases and J by 2 bases, with 16 bases between the two germline ends. Germline CDR1 and CDR2: LNHDA and SQIVND (reference sequence). This CDR3 region has 15 residues.

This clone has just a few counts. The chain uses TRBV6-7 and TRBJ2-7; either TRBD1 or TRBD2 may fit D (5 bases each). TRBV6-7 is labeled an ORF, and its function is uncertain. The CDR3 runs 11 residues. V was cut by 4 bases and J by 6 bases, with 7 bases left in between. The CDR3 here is CASSWDGEQYF. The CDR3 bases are TGTGCCAGCAGTTGGGACGGCGAGCAGTACTTC.

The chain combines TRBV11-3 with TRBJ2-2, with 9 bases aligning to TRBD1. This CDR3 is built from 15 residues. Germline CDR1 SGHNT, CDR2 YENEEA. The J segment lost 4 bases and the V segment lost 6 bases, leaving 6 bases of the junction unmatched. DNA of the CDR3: TGTGCCAGCAGTTCCGGGACAGGGTTCACCGGGGAGCTGTTTTTT. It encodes CASSSGTGFTGELFF.

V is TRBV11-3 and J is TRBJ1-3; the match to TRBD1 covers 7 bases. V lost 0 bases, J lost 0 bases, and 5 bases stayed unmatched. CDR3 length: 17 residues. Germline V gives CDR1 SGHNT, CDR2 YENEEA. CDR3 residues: CASSLDPTGASGNTIYF. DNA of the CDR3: TGTGCCAGCAGCTTAGATCCCACAGGGGCCTCTGGAAACACCATATATTTT.

The CDR3 protein is CASSVGDRGSPLHF. The CDR3 nucleotides read TGTGCCAGCAGCGTAGGGGACAGGGGTTCACCCCTCCACTTT. The chain has TRBV9 and TRBJ1-6; 10 bases align to TRBD1. J lost 9 bases, V lost 0 bases, and 0 bases had no gene match. CDR1 and CDR2 from the germline V gene are SGDLS and YYNGEE. The CDR3 is made up of 14 amino acids.

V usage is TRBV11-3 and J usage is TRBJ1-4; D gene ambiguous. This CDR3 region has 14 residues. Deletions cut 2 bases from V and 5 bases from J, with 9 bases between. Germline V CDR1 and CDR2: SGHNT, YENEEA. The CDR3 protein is CASSLLRTNEKLFF. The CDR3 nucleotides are TGTGCCAGCAGCTTACTCCGCACGAATGAAAAACTGTTTTTT.

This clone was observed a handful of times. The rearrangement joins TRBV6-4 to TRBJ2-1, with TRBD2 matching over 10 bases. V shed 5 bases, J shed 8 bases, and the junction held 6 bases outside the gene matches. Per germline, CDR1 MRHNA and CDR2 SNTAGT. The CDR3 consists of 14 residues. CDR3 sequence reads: CASSFSGGSYEQFF. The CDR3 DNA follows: TGTGCCAGCAGTTTTAGCGGGGGGAGCTATGAGCAGTTCTTC.

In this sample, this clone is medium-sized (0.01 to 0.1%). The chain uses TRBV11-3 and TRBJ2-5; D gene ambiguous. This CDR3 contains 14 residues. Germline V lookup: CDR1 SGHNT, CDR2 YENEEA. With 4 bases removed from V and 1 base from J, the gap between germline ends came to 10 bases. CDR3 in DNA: TGTGCCAGCAGCTCCCTTAGTAGCCAAGAGACCCAGTACTTC. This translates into CASSSLSSQETQYF.

For the CDR3, the DNA is TGTGCCAGCAGGGGACAGGGTTCGGCCGAGCAGTACTTC. It translates to CASRGQGSAEQYF. The V call is TRBV6-8, the J call TRBJ2-7, with 9 bases identical to TRBD1. This CDR3 has 13 amino acids. CDR1 MNHGY and CDR2 SAAAGT come from the germline V gene. J gave up 6 bases and V 6 bases, and 6 bases lay outside the gene matches.

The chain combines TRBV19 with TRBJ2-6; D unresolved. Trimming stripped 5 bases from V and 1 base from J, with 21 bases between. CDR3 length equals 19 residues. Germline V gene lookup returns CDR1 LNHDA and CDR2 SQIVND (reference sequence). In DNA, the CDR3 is TGTGCCAGTAGTCCAGAAGGACGGAATCGTCAGTCTGGGGCCAACGTCCTGACTTTC. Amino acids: CASSPEGRNRQSGANVLTF. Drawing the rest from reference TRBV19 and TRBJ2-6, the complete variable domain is DGGITQSPKYLFRKEGQNVTLSCEQNLNHDAMYWYRQDPGQGLRLIYYSQIVNDFQKGDIAEGYSVSREKKESFPLTVTSAQKNPTAFYLCASSPEGRNRQSGANVLTFGAGSRLTVL.

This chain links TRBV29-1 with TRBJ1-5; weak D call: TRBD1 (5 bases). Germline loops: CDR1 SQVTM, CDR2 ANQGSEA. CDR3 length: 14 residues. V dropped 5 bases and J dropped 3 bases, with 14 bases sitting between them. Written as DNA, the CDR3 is TGCAGCGTTTGCACGACAGACCCCAATCAGCCCCAGCATTTT. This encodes CSVCTTDPNQPQHF.

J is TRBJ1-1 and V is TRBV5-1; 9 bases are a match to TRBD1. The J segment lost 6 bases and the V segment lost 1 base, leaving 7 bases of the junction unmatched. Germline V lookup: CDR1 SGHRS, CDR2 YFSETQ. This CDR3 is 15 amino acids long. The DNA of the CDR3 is TGCGCCAGCAGCTTGAAGGGACAGGGAGGGGCTGAAGCTTTCTTT. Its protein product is CASSLKGQGGAEAFF.

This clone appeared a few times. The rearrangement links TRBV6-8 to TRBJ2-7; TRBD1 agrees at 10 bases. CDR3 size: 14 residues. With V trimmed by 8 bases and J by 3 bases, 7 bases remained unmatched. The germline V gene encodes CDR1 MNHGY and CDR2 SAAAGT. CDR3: CASCRDRGLYEQYF. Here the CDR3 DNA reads TGTGCCAGCTGTAGGGACAGGGGCCTCTACGAGCAGTACTTC.

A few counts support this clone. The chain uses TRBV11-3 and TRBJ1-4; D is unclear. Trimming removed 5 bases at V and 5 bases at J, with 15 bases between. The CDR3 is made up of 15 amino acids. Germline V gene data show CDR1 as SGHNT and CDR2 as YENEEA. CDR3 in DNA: TGTGCCAGCAGCCGGAACGGACCCTCCAATGAAAAACTGTTTTTT. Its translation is CASSRNGPSNEKLFF. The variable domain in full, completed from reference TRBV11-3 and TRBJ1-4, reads EAGVVQSPRYKIIEKKQPVAFWCNPISGHNTLYWYLQNLGQGPELLIRYENEEAVDDSQLPKDRFSAERLKGVDSTLKIQPAELGDSAVYLCASSRNGPSNEKLFFGSGTQLSVL.

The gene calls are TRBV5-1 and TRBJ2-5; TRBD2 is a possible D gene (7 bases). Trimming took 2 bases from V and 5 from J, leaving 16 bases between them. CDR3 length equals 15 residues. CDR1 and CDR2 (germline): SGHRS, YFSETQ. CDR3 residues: CASSLGGGAFETQYF. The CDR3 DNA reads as TGCGCCAGCAGCTTAGGTGGGGGGGCCTTTGAGACCCAGTACTTC. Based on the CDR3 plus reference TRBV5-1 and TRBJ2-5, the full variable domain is KAGVTQTPRYLIKTRGQQVTLSCSPISGHRSVSWYQQTPGQGLQFLFEYFSETQRNKGNFPGRFSGRQFSNSRSEMNVSTLELGDSALYLCASSLGGGAFETQYFGPGTRLLVL.